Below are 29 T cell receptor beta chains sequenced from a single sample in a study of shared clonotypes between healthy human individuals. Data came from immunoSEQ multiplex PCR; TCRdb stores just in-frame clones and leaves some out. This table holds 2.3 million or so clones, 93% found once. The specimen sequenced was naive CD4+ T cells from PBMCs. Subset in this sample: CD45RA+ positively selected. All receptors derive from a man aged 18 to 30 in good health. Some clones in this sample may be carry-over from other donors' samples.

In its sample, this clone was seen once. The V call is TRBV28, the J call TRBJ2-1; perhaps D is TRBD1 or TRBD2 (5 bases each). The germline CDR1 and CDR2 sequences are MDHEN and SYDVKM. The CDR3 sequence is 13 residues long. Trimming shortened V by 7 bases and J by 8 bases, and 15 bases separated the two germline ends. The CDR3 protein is CASNPPRGDEQFF. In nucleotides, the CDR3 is TGTGCCAGCAACCCCCCCCGGGGCGATGAGCAGTTCTTC.

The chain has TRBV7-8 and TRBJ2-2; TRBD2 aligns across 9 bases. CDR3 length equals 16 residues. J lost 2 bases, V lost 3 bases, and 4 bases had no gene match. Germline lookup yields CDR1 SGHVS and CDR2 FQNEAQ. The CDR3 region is CASSFLAGFNTGELFF. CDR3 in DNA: TGTGCCAGCAGCTTCCTAGCGGGATTCAACACCGGGGAGCTGTTTTTT.

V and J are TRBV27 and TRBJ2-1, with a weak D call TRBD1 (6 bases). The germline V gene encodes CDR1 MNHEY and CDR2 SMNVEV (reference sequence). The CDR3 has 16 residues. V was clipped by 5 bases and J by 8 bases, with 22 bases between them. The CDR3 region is CASSRTQGRPIDEQFF. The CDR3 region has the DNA TGTGCCAGCAGTCGAACCCAGGGGCGGCCGATCGATGAGCAGTTCTTC.

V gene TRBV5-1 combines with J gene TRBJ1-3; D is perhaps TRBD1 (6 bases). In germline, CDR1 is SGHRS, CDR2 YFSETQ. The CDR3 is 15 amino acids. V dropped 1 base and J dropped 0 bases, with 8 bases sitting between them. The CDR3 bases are TGCGCCAGCAGCTTGCCGGGGGCCTCTGGAAACACCATATATTTT. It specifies CASSLPGASGNTIYF.

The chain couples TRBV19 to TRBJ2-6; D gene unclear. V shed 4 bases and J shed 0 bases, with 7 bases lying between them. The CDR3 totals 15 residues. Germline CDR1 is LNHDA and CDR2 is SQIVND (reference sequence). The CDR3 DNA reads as TGTGCCAGTAGTACTCACAGCTCTGGGGCCAACGTCCTGACTTTC. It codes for CASSTHSSGANVLTF.

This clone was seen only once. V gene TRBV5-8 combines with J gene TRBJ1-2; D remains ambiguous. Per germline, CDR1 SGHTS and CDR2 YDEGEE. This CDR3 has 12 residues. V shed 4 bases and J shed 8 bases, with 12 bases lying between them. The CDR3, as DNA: TGTGCCAGCAGCGCACCCAAAGGAGGCTACACCTTC. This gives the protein CASSAPKGGYTF.

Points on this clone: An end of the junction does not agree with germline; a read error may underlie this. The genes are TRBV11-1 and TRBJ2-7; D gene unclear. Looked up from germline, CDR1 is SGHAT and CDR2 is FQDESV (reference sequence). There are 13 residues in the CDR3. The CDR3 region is CASSFKAHGNPSF. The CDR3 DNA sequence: TGTGCCAGCAGCTTTAAAGCTCATGGAAATCCCTCCTTC.

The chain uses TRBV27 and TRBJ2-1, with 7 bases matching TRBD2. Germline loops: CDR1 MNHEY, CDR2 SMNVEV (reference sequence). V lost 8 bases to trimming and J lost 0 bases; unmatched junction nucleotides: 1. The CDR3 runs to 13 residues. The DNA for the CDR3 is TGTGCCAGCCGGGACTACTCCTACAATGAGCAGTTCTTC. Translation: CASRDYSYNEQFF.

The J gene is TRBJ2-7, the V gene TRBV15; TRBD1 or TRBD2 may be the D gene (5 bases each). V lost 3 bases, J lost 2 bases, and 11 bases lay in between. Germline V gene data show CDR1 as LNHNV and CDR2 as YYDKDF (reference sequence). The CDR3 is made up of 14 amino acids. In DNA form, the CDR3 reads TGTGCCACCAGCAGTCGGGACCAAGCCTACGAGCAGTACTTC. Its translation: CATSSRDQAYEQYF. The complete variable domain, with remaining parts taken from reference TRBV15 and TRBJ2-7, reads DAMVIQNPRYQVTQFGKPVTLSCSQTLNHNVMYWYQQKSSQAPKLLFHYYDKDFNNEADTPDNFQSRRPNTSFCFLDIRSPGLGDTAMYLCATSSRDQAYEQYFGPGTRLTVT.

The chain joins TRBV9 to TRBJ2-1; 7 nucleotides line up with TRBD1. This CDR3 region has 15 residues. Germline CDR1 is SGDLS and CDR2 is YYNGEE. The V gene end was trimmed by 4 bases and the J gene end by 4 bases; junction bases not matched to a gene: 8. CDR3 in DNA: TGTGCCAGCAGCCCCCTAGGGGGCGCGTACAATGAGCAGTTCTTC. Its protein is CASSPLGGAYNEQFF.

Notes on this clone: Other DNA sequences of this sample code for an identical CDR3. The CDR3 region is CASSLSPSSYNEQFF. In DNA form, the CDR3 reads TGCGCCAGCAGCTTGAGCCCAAGCTCCTACAATGAGCAGTTCTTC. The chain recombines TRBV5-1 with TRBJ2-1; D unclear. CDR3 length: 15 amino acids. Germline assignment: CDR1 SGHRS and CDR2 YFSETQ. Trimming cost V 1 base and J 0 bases, with 8 bases left between them.

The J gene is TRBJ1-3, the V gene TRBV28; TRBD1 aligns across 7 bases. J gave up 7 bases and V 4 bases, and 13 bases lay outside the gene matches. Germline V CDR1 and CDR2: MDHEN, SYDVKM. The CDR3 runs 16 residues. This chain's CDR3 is CASSSPGQLMGNTIYF. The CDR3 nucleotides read TGTGCCAGCAGTTCGCCGGGACAGTTAATGGGTAACACCATATATTTT.

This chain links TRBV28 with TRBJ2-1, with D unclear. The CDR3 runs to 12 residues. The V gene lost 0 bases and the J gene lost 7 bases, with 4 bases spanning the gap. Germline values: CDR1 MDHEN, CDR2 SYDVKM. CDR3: CASSLWANEQFF. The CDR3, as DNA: TGTGCCAGCAGTTTATGGGCTAATGAGCAGTTCTTC.

Written as DNA, the CDR3 is TGTGCCAGTAGTATAGTTAGCGGGAGGGCACTTGGTGAGCAGTTCTTC. This sequence encodes CASSIVSGRALGEQFF. The rearrangement links TRBV19 to TRBJ2-1; 11 positions agree with TRBD2. Losses at the gene ends were 1 base for V and 9 bases for J; bases not matched to a gene: 8. Germline V gene data show CDR1 as LNHDA and CDR2 as SQIVND (reference sequence). This CDR3 spans 16 amino acids.

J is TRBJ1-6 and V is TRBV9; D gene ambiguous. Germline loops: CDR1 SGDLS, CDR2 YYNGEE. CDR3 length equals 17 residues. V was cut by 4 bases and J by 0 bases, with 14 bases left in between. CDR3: CASSKGVQRSYNSPLHF. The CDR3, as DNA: TGTGCCAGCAGCAAAGGAGTCCAACGCTCCTATAATTCACCCCTCCACTTT.

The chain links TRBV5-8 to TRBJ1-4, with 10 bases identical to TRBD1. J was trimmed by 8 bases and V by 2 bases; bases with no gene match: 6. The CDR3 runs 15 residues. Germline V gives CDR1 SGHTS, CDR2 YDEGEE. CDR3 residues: CASSFRDRGPEKLFF. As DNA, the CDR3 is TGTGCCAGCAGCTTCCGGGACAGGGGTCCCGAAAAACTGTTTTTT.

CDR3 DNA sequence: TGTGCCAGCAGTCGGACAGGATACGAGCAGTACTTC. It translates to CASSRTGYEQYF. The V call is TRBV28, the J call TRBJ2-7, with 7 bases that match TRBD1. With 5 bases clipped from V and 4 bases from J, the junction kept 2 bases outside the gene matches. The CDR3 consists of 12 residues. The germline V gene has CDR1 MDHEN and CDR2 SYDVKM.

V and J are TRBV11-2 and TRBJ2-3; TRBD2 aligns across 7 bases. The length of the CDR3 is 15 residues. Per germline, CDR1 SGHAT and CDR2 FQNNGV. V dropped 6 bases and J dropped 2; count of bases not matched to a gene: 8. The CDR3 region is CASSPVSGITDTQYF. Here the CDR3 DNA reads TGTGCCAGCAGTCCGGTCAGCGGGATCACAGATACGCAGTATTTT.

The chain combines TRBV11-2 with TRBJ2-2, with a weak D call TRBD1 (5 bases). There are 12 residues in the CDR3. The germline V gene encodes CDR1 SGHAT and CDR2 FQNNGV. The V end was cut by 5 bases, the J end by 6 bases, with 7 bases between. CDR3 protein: CASSQGAGELFF. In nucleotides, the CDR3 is TGTGCCAGCAGCCAAGGGGCCGGGGAGCTGTTTTTT.

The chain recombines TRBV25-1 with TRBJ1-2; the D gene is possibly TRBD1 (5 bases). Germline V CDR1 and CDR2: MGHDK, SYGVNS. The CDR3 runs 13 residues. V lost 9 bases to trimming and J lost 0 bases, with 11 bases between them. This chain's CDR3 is CASQDTSNYGYTF. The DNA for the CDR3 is TGTGCCAGTCAGGACACCTCTAACTATGGCTACACCTTC.

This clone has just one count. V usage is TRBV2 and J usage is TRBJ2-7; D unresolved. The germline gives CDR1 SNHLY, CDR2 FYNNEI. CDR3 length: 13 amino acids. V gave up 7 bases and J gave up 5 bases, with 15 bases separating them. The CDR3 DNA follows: TGTGCCAGCAACCCCCGCGAATCCCACGAGCAGTACTTC. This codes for CASNPRESHEQYF.

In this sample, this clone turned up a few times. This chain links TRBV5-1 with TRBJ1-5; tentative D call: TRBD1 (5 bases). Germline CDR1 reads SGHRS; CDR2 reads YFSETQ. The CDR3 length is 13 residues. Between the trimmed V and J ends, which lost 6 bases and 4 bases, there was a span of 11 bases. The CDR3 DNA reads TGCGCCAGCACTCCGGGACCTAATCAGCCCCAGCATTTT. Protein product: CASTPGPNQPQHF. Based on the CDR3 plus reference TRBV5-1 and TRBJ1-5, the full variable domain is KAGVTQTPRYLIKTRGQQVTLSCSPISGHRSVSWYQQTPGQGLQFLFEYFSETQRNKGNFPGRFSGRQFSNSRSEMNVSTLELGDSALYLCASTPGPNQPQHFGDGTRLSIL.

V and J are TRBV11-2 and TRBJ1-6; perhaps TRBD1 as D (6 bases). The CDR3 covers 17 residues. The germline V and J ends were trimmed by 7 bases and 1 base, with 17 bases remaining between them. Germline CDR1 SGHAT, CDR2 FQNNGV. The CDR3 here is CASNKGGGASYNSPLHF. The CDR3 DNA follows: TGTGCCAGCAACAAAGGGGGGGGCGCTTCCTATAATTCACCCCTCCACTTT.

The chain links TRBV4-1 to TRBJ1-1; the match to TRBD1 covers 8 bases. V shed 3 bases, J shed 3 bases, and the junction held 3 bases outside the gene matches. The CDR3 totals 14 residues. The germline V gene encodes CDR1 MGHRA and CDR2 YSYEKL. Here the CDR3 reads CASSQTGVHTEAFF. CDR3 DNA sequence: TGCGCCAGCAGCCAGACAGGGGTGCACACTGAAGCTTTCTTT.

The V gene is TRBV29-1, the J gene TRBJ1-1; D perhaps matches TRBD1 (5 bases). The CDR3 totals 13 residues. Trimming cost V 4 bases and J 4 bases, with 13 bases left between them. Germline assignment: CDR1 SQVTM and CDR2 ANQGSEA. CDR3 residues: CSVASGVGTEAFF. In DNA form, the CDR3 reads TGCAGCGTTGCGTCGGGGGTGGGCACTGAAGCTTTCTTT.

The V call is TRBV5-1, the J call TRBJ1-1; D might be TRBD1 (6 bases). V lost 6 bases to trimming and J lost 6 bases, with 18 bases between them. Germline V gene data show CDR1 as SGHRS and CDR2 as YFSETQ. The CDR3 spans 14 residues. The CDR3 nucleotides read TGCGCCAGCACGCGGGCGTGGGGGCACGCTGAAGCTTTCTTT. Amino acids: CASTRAWGHAEAFF.

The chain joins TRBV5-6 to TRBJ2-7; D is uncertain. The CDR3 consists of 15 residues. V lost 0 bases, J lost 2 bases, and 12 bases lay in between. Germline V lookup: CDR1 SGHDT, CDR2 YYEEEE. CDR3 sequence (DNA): TGTGCCAGCAGCTTGGCGGGCGACCCTACCTACGAGCAGTACTTC. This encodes CASSLAGDPTYEQYF.

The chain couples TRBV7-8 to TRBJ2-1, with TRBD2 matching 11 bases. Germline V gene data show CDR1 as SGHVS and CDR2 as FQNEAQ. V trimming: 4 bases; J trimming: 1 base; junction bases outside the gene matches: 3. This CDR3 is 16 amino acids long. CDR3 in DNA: TGTGCCAGCAGCTACCGACTAGCGGGATCCTACAATGAGCAGTTCTTC. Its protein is CASSYRLAGSYNEQFF. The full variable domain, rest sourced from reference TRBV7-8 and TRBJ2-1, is GAGVSQSPRYKVAKRGQDVALRCDPISGHVSLFWYQQALGQGPEFLTYFQNEAQLDKSGLPSDRFFAERPEGSVSTLKIQRTQQEDSAVYLCASSYRLAGSYNEQFFGPGTRLTVL.

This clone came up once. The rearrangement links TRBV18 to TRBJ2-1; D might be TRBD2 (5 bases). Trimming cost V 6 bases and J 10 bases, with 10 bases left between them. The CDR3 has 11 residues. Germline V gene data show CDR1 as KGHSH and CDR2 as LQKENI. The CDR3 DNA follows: TGTGCCAGCTCCCTAGCCGACGAGCAGTTCTTC. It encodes CASSLADEQFF.